Sequencing of this T cell receptor beta chain was carried out in a study of blood T cell repertoires in COVID-19. Background on the study: Sites in the United States, Italy and Spain provided acute and convalescent COVID-19 samples. Sample material is recorded as cDNA or gDNA derived from T cells, B-cell-depleted T cells, or PBMCs.

As originally analysed: Amplification of reference gene primers provided the estimated nucleated cell counts. The protocol was immunoSEQ multiplex PCR, while the TCRdb copy is restricted to in-frame clones and leaves out a portion. The V and J calls and the clone size are those of that table, but D and trimming were determined from the DNA. This table has roughly 60,000 clones, approximately 88% appearing once. The CDR3 runs 14 residues. Trimming shortened V by 7 bases and J by 2 bases, and 12 bases separated the two germline ends. Germline CDR1 is MDHEN and CDR2 is SYDVKM. Enrolled during active infection, Seattle patients were then followed longitudinally.

This TCR derives from a man between 60 and 75 years old with COVID-19, enrolled during active disease. What was sequenced was peripheral blood. The rearrangement links TRBV28 to TRBJ1-5; D gene ambiguous. The CDR3 bases are TGTGCCAGCATAAAGTCCGGAGGCAATCAGCCCCAGCATTTT. It translates to CASIKSGGNQPQHF.